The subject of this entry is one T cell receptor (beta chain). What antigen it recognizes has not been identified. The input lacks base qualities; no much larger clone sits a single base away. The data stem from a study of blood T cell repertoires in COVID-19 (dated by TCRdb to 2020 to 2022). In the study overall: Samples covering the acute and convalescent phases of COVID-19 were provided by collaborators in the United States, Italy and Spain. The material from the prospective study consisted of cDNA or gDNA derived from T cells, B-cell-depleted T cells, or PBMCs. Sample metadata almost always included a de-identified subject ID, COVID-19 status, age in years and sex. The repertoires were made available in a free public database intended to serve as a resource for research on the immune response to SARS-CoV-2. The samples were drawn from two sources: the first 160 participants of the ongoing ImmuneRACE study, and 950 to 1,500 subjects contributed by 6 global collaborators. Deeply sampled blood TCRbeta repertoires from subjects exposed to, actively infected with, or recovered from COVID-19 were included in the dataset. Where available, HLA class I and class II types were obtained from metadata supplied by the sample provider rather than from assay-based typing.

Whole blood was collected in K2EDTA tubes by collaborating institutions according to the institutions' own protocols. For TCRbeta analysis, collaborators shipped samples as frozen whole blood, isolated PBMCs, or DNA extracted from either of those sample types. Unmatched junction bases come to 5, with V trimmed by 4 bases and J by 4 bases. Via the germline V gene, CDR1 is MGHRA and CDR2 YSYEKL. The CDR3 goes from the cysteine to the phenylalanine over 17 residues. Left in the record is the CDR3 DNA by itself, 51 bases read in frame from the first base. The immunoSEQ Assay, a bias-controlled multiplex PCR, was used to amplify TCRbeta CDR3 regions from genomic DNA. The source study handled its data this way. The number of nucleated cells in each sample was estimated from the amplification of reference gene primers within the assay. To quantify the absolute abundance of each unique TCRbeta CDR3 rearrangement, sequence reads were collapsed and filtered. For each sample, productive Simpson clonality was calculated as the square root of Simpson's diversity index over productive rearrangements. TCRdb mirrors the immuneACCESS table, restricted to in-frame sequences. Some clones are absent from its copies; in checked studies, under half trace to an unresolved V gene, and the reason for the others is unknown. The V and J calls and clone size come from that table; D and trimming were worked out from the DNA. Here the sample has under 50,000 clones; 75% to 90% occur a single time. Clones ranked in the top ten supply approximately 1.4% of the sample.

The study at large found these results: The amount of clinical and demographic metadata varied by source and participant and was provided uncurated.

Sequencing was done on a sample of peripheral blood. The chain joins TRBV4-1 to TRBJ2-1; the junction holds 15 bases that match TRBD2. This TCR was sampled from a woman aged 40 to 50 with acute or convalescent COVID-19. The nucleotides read TGCGCCAGCAGCCTCCCCGGACTAGCGGGAGGGTACAATGAGCAGTTCTTC. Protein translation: CASSLPGLAGGYNEQFF.